The 13 T cell receptor beta chains reported below all come from one sample, sequenced in a study of blood T cells in healthy people across ages. Then a second PCR, running about 7 to 11 cycles, was carried out with a sample-barcoded 5' primer and a J-beta primer mix. MiXCR was run by TCRdb on the 5' RACE reads, yielding one entry per CDR3 protein. The sample lists hundreds of thousands of distinct CDR3 sequences, around 45% occurring once. The sample taken for sequencing was blood. Receptors were obtained from a woman in her fifties or sixties in good health.

V usage is TRBV6-1 and J usage is TRBJ1-5; 9 bases match TRBD1. The CDR3 runs 16 residues. Germline CDR1 MNHNS, CDR2 SASEGT. J lost 7 bases, V lost 4 bases, and 11 bases had no gene match. CDR3 DNA: TGTGCCAGCAGTGCCACGGACAGGGGAATTTTCCAGCCCCAGCATTTT. Protein sequence: CASSATDRGIFQPQHF.

The chain employs TRBV9 and TRBJ1-6; possible D gene TRBD1, 5 bases. CDR1 and CDR2 from the germline V gene are SGDLS and YYNGEE. V lost 4 bases and J lost 10, with 9 bases in between. The CDR3 totals 12 residues. DNA for the CDR3: TGTGCCAGCAGCCCAGGGTACTCACCCCTCCACTTT. This gives the protein CASSPGYSPLHF.

This clonotype came up a few times. The CDR3 loop is CSAQGQVNTEAFF. The CDR3 bases are TGCAGCGCTCAAGGACAGGTGAACACTGAAGCTTTCTTT. The genes are TRBV29-1 and TRBJ1-1; 7 bases line up with TRBD1. Germline V gene lookup returns CDR1 SQVTM and CDR2 ANQGSEA. The ends lost 7 bases at V and 0 bases at J; junction bases unmatched: 5. CDR3 size: 13 residues.

The chain is built from TRBV2 and TRBJ1-4, with 9 positions matching TRBD1. J gave up 5 bases and V 8 bases, and 3 bases lay outside the gene matches. This CDR3 is 13 amino acids long. CDR1 is SNHLY, CDR2 FYNNEI, per germline. CDR3 residues: CASGDRVNEKLFF. In DNA form, the CDR3 reads TGTGCCAGCGGGGACAGGGTGAATGAAAAACTGTTTTTT.

The chain employs TRBV27 and TRBJ2-3; the D is unclear. Between the trimmed V and J ends, which lost 6 bases and 5 bases, there was a span of 18 bases. This CDR3 comprises 15 residues. The germline V gene encodes CDR1 MNHEY and CDR2 SMNVEV (reference sequence). The CDR3 region has the DNA TGTGCCAGCAGCCTTACCCTGTTGGGAATAGATACGCAGTATTTT. Protein sequence: CASSLTLLGIDTQYF.

This clonotype was recorded once. The chain links TRBV6-6 to TRBJ1-2; D gene ambiguous. Germline CDR1 and CDR2: MNHNY and SVGAGI (reference sequence). Trimming stripped 3 bases from V and 3 bases from J, with 11 bases between. The CDR3 is 14 amino acids. CDR3 sequence (DNA): TGTGCCAGCAGTTATGATAGGGCCTACTATGGCTACACCTTC. Residues: CASSYDRAYYGYTF.

This clonotype was recorded a few times. This rearrangement joins TRBV3-1 to TRBJ2-1; 11 nucleotides align to TRBD2. Germline V lookup: CDR1 LGHDT, CDR2 YNNKEL (reference sequence). J lost 12 bases, V lost 2 bases, and 6 bases had no gene match. CDR3 size: 14 residues. This CDR3 reads CASSQLIAGGRQFF. CDR3 coding DNA: TGTGCCAGCAGCCAACTCATAGCGGGAGGGAGGCAGTTCTTC.

The V and J genes are TRBV20-1 and TRBJ2-3; TRBD2 agrees at 14 bases. Germline V gene sequence: CDR1 DFQATT, CDR2 SNEGSKA (reference sequence). V trimming: 3 bases; J trimming: 6 bases; junction bases outside the gene matches: 2. The CDR3 consists of 14 residues. CDR3 sequence (DNA): TGCAGTGCTAGGGGACTAGCGGGAGTTGATACGCAGTATTTT. It translates to CSARGLAGVDTQYF.

V gene TRBV7-2 combines with J gene TRBJ2-1; the match to TRBD2 covers 12 bases. The CDR3 loop spans 12 amino acids. The ends lost 5 bases at V and 15 bases at J; junction bases unmatched: 5. CDR1 and CDR2 (germline): SGHTA, FQGNSA. CDR3 nucleotide sequence: TGTGCCAGCAGCCTAGGACTAGCGGGATCGTTCTTC. It specifies CASSLGLAGSFF.

This clonotype has more than one count but fewer than ten. This chain joins TRBV7-3 and TRBJ2-3; 8 bases are a match to TRBD2. Germline values: CDR1 SGHTA, CDR2 FQGTGA. The V segment lost 4 bases and the J segment 6 bases; nucleotides outside the gene matches: 6. This CDR3 is built from 14 residues. This CDR3 is CASSSETSADTQYF. Here the CDR3 DNA reads TGTGCCAGCAGCTCCGAGACTAGCGCCGATACGCAGTATTTT.

V is TRBV18 and J is TRBJ2-1; 10 bases match TRBD1. CDR1 KGHSH and CDR2 LQKENI come from the germline V gene. J lost 6 bases, V lost 3 bases, and 8 bases had no gene match. The CDR3 loop spans 16 amino acids. The CDR3 loop reads CASSPLGQGVVNEQFF. CDR3 in DNA: TGTGCCAGCTCACCCCTCGGACAGGGGGTCGTCAATGAGCAGTTCTTC.

The CDR3 sequence: CASSLYGASTDTQYF. In DNA, the CDR3 is TGCGCCAGCAGCTTATACGGCGCTAGCACAGATACGCAGTATTTT. The chain employs TRBV5-1 and TRBJ2-3; the D is unclear. Germline V CDR1 and CDR2: SGHRS, YFSETQ. With 2 bases removed from V and 0 bases from J, the gap between germline ends came to 10 bases. The CDR3 is made up of 15 amino acids.

V is TRBV20-1 and J is TRBJ2-5; 7 bases are a match to TRBD2. The V gene's germline CDR1 is DFQATT and CDR2 SNEGSKA (reference sequence). With 5 bases clipped from V and 1 base from J, the junction kept 1 base outside the gene matches. The CDR3 has 12 residues. CDR3 sequence reads: CSARGVQETQYF. CDR3 sequence (DNA): TGCAGTGCTCGGGGGGTCCAAGAGACCCAGTACTTC.